What follows are 18 T cell receptor beta chains derived from one specimen sequenced in a study of blood T cell repertoires in COVID-19. Sequenced by immunoSEQ multiplex PCR; TCRdb stores in-frame clones only, minus some. The table shows about 150,000 clones, with over 70% occurring only once. Sequences were obtained from peripheral blood. The receptors shown here come from a woman in her 70s who had recovered from COVID-19.

The sample holds one count of this clone. The chain uses TRBV5-1 and TRBJ2-7, with 8 bases lining up with TRBD1. The CDR3 has 16 residues. The V gene end was trimmed by 0 bases and the J gene end by 2 bases; junction bases not matched to a gene: 7. CDR1 is SGHRS and CDR2 is YFSETQ in the germline V gene. CDR3 protein: CASSLVSGQATYEQYF. Here the CDR3 DNA reads TGCGCCAGCAGCTTGGTCTCGGGACAGGCCACCTACGAGCAGTACTTC.

This clone has only a few counts. The CDR3 DNA reads TGTGCTAGTGGTTTGTGGGCAGTAGAAAGACCGAACACTGAAGCTTTCTTT. As protein: CASGLWAVERPNTEAFF. The genes are TRBV12-5 and TRBJ1-1; D unresolved. Germline V lookup: CDR1 LGHNT, CDR2 FRNRAP. The V end was cut by 2 bases, the J end by 1 base, with 17 bases between. There are 17 residues in the CDR3.

This clone was detected a few times. The chain recombines TRBV19 with TRBJ2-4; TRBD1 agrees at 9 bases. The CDR3 runs 14 residues. Trimming removed 6 bases from V and 6 bases from J; junction bases left unmatched: 6. Germline-derived CDR1 and CDR2 are LNHDA and SQIVND (reference sequence). CDR3 bases: TGTGCCAGTAGCCCCCGGGACAGGGTAAACATTCAGTACTTC. It specifies CASSPRDRVNIQYF. The whole variable domain, filled in from reference TRBV19 and TRBJ2-4, reads DGGITQSPKYLFRKEGQNVTLSCEQNLNHDAMYWYRQDPGQGLRLIYYSQIVNDFQKGDIAEGYSVSREKKESFPLTVTSAQKNPTAFYLCASSPRDRVNIQYFGAGTRLSVL.

This clone has just one count. The chain links TRBV7-3 to TRBJ2-6, with 8 bases matching TRBD2. The V gene end was trimmed by 5 bases and the J gene end by 1 base; junction bases not matched to a gene: 7. Germline CDR1 SGHTA, CDR2 FQGTGA. The CDR3 length is 17 residues. CDR3 DNA sequence: TGTGCCAGCAGCCCCGGGGGGGCCGGTTCTGGGGCCAACGTCCTGACTTTC. The encoded protein is CASSPGGAGSGANVLTF.

The gene calls are TRBV6-5 and TRBJ2-7; tentative D call: TRBD1 (6 bases). The CDR3 is made up of 13 amino acids. Trimming shortened V by 6 bases and J by 1 base, and 10 bases separated the two germline ends. Germline assignment: CDR1 MNHEY and CDR2 SVGAGI. CDR3 nucleotides: TGTGCCAGCAGCCCCGGACAGTCCTACGAGCAGTACTTC. It is translated as CASSPGQSYEQYF.

The chain couples TRBV5-1 to TRBJ1-1; no reliable D call. This CDR3 region has 14 residues. V lost 4 bases to trimming and J lost 5 bases, with 15 bases between them. The germline gives CDR1 SGHRS, CDR2 YFSETQ. CDR3 in amino acids: CASSQLKLGTEAFF. The CDR3 DNA is TGCGCCAGCAGCCAACTCAAACTCGGGACTGAAGCTTTCTTT.

The rearrangement uses TRBV6-6 and TRBJ2-4; D may be TRBD2 (7 bases). Germline CDR1 reads MNHNY; CDR2 reads SVGAGI (reference sequence). The length of the CDR3 is 11 residues. The ends were cut back, 10 bases at V and 8 bases at J, with 12 bases in the middle. In nucleotides, the CDR3 is TGTGCCACGGGGGGCCGGGACATTCAGTACTTC. The encoded protein is CATGGRDIQYF.

The chain combines TRBV15 with TRBJ2-7; D might be TRBD2 (7 bases). Trimming left V 1 base short and J 3 bases short, with 19 bases between. This CDR3 spans 17 amino acids. CDR1 is LNHNV and CDR2 is YYDKDF in the germline V gene (reference sequence). The CDR3 spells CATSRGPNRGAGYEQYF. CDR3 DNA sequence: TGTGCCACCAGCAGAGGCCCCAACCGGGGGGCCGGCTACGAGCAGTACTTC.

The V gene is TRBV6-1, the J gene TRBJ2-3, with D unclear. Germline V gives CDR1 MNHNS, CDR2 SASEGT. The CDR3 has 16 amino acids. V was shortened by 4 bases and J by 2 bases, with 16 bases between the two germline ends. The CDR3 nucleotides read TGTGCCAGCAGTGGAGGTCTCCTCGTCTCCACAGATACGCAGTATTTT. It specifies CASSGGLLVSTDTQYF.

The chain has TRBV7-2 and TRBJ1-3; D uncertain. Trimming removed 5 bases at V and 5 bases at J, with 7 bases between. The CDR3 totals 12 residues. Germline V gene lookup returns CDR1 SGHTA and CDR2 FQGNSA. CDR3 in amino acids: CASSHTRNTIYF. For the CDR3, the DNA is TGTGCCAGCAGCCACACCAGAAACACCATATATTTT.

This clone has a handful of counts. In DNA, the CDR3 is TGTGCCAGCAGCCCCTGGACAGGGGCCGGGGATACGCAGTATTTT. Translating it yields CASSPWTGAGDTQYF. The J gene is TRBJ2-3, the V gene TRBV3-1 (or the pseudogene TRBV3-2); TRBD1 agrees at 9 bases. The CDR3 runs 15 residues. V lost 4 bases to trimming and J lost 6 bases; unmatched junction nucleotides: 8. The germline CDR1 and CDR2 sequences are LGHDT and YNNKEL (reference sequence).

The chain carries TRBV9 and TRBJ2-2; D not resolved. The V end was cut by 0 bases, the J end by 0 bases, with 6 bases between. CDR1 and CDR2 from the germline V gene are SGDLS and YYNGEE. The CDR3 has 15 amino acids. CDR3 sequence (DNA): TGTGCCAGCAGCGTAGGCGCCGCGAACACCGGGGAGCTGTTTTTT. The encoded protein is CASSVGAANTGELFF.

The chain is built from TRBV15 and TRBJ2-1; the match to TRBD2 covers 11 bases. V was clipped by 3 bases and J by 8 bases; unmatched bases: 9. This CDR3 has 16 residues. CDR1 and CDR2 (germline): LNHNV, YYDKDF (reference sequence). In DNA, the CDR3 is TGTGCCACCAGCAGGGTAGCGGGAGGGCCATCTCATGAGCAGTTCTTC. Amino acids: CATSRVAGGPSHEQFF.

V and J are TRBV28 and TRBJ2-7; 13 bases agree with TRBD2. The length of the CDR3 is 15 residues. After removal of 6 bases from V and 4 bases from J, the junction contained 6 bases not matched to a gene. Germline values: CDR1 MDHEN, CDR2 SYDVKM. The CDR3 nucleotides are TGTGCCAGCAGGCCACCGGGACTAGCGGGATACGAGCAGTACTTC. Its translation is CASRPPGLAGYEQYF. Variable domain in full (rest from reference TRBV28 and TRBJ2-7): DVKVTQSSRYLVKRTGEKVFLECVQDMDHENMFWYRQDPGLGLRLIYFSYDVKMKEKGDIPEGYSVSREKKERFSLILESASTNQTSMYLCASRPPGLAGYEQYFGPGTRLTVT.

This rearrangement joins TRBV4-2 to TRBJ1-6; perhaps TRBD1 as D (5 bases). V was cut by 4 bases and J by 3 bases, with 13 bases left in between. The CDR3 consists of 16 residues. Germline assignment: CDR1 LGHNA and CDR2 YNFKEQ. The CDR3 sequence: CASSPAGGNYNSPLHF. CDR3 sequence (DNA): TGTGCCAGCAGCCCGGCGGGGGGGAACTATAATTCACCCCTCCACTTT.

The rearrangement uses TRBV7-3 and TRBJ2-7; 7 nucleotides match TRBD2. This CDR3 comprises 15 residues. The germline CDR1 and CDR2 sequences are SGHTA and FQGTGA. Unmatched junction bases numbered 11, after V lost 2 bases and J lost 7 bases. CDR3 DNA sequence: TGTGCCAGCAGCTTATGGGGCGGGAGTGGGGGTGAGCAGTACTTC. Its protein is CASSLWGGSGGEQYF.

The genes are TRBV6-5 and TRBJ1-1, with D tentatively TRBD1 (6 bases). Germline V lookup: CDR1 MNHEY, CDR2 SVGAGI. V was cut by 7 bases and J by 3 bases, with 18 bases left in between. The CDR3 is 15 residues long. Here the CDR3 DNA reads TGTGCCAGCACAACCGGGGGGGCCGGATACACTGAAGCTTTCTTT. This codes for CASTTGGAGYTEAFF.

The chain recombines TRBV7-2 with TRBJ1-5; D gene uncertain. The CDR3 consists of 16 residues. V was pared by 2 bases and J by 3 bases, with 14 bases between. Looked up from germline, CDR1 is SGHTA and CDR2 is FQGNSA. CDR3 in amino acids: CASSLMVGGLNQPQHF. CDR3 nucleotide sequence: TGTGCCAGCAGCTTAATGGTAGGAGGGCTCAATCAGCCCCAGCATTTT.